These T cell receptor beta chains were read from a single sample in a study of blood T cell repertoires in COVID-19. TCRdb's copy holds only in-frame clones and misses some; the assay was immunoSEQ multiplex PCR. The repertoire holds 350,000 to 550,000 clones, with about 89% as singletons. The sample consisted of peripheral blood. All receptors derive from a woman in her thirties with acute or convalescent COVID-19. The CDR3 runs from the conserved cysteine through the conserved F or W. D genes are given only for firm matches. Only some rows state a clone size, as once, few, many or a class for expanded clones.

TRBV7-2	TRBD1	TRBJ1-1	NA	CASSYQDRRAFF	TGTGCCAGCAGCTACCAGGACAGGAGGGCTTTCTTT
TRBV3-1/TRBV3-2	NA	TRBJ2-3	NA	CASSESDTQYF	TGTGCCAGCAGCGAGTCAGATACGCAGTATTTT
TRBV27	TRBD2	TRBJ2-1	NA	CASSLYGTGGNEQFF	TGTGCCAGCAGTTTATACGGGACGGGGGGTAATGAGCAGTTCTTC
TRBV3-1/TRBV3-2	NA	TRBJ1-3	NA	CASSQYSGNTIYF	TGTGCCAGCAGCCAGTACTCTGGAAACACCATATATTTT
TRBV6-1	NA	TRBJ1-1	NA	CASSEDPIPGSTEAFF	TGTGCCAGCAGTGAAGACCCTATCCCGGGGTCTACTGAAGCTTTCTTT
TRBV6-5	TRBD1	TRBJ1-1	NA	CASSPGQGGTEAFF	TGTGCCAGCAGCCCCGGACAGGGAGGCACTGAAGCTTTCTTT
TRBV6-5	NA	TRBJ2-7	NA	CATRETGISYEQYF	TGTGCCACCCGAGAGACGGGGATCTCCTACGAGCAGTACTTC
TRBV5-6	TRBD1	TRBJ1-5	few	CASSPRGQWSNQPQHF	TGTGCCAGCAGCCCGCGGGGACAGTGGAGCAATCAGCCCCAGCATTTT
TRBV6-5	TRBD1	TRBJ1-4	NA	CASSRRDRANEKLFF	TGTGCCAGCAGTCGCCGGGACAGGGCAAATGAAAAACTGTTTTTT
TRBV2	TRBD2	TRBJ2-2	NA	CASSVTSGGYNGELFF	TGTGCCAGCAGTGTGACTAGCGGGGGGTACAACGGGGAGCTGTTTTTT
TRBV4-2	NA	TRBJ1-6	NA	CASSQVKENSPLHF	TGTGCCAGCAGCCAAGTAAAGGAGAATTCACCCCTCCACTTT
TRBV27	TRBD2	TRBJ2-3	NA	CASSLSTFQRGGGDTQYF	TGTGCCAGCAGTTTATCGACATTTCAGCGGGGGGGCGGAGATACGCAGTATTTT
TRBV30	NA	TRBJ1-1	once	CAWRRGNTEAFF	TGTGCCTGGAGGCGGGGGAACACTGAAGCTTTCTTT
TRBV5-4	TRBD1	TRBJ2-1	NA	CASSRTGIYNEQFF	TGTGCCAGCAGCCGGACAGGGATCTACAATGAGCAGTTCTTC
TRBV15	NA	TRBJ1-2	NA	CATSPPTALGRRKGGGYTF	TGTGCCACCAGCCCACCTACTGCTCTGGGGCGGAGGAAAGGGGGTGGCTACACCTTC
TRBV21-1	NA	TRBJ1-4	NA	CASSPQGGTGCHREKLFF	TGTGCCAGCAGCCCGCAGGGAGGGACAGGGTGCCACCGTGAAAAACTGTTTTTT
TRBV6-5	NA	TRBJ1-5	NA	CASSAGANNQPQHF	TGTGCCAGCAGCGCAGGGGCTAACAATCAGCCCCAGCATTTT
TRBV29-1	TRBD1	TRBJ2-1	once	CGLKQGGKNNEQFF	TGCGGCCTAAAACAGGGGGGTAAGAACAATGAGCAGTTCTTC
TRBV27	NA	TRBJ2-7	NA	CASSLSLGGAVYEQYF	TGTGCCAGCAGTTTATCTCTAGGGGGGGCCGTCTACGAGCAGTACTTC
TRBV29-1	TRBD2	TRBJ2-3	NA	CSVVSAYSGDQYF	TGCAGCGTTGTTTCGGCCTACAGCGGGGACCAGTATTTT
TRBV19	NA	TRBJ1-1	NA	CASSIDGGQENTEAFF	TGTGCCAGTAGTATAGATGGGGGCCAAGAGAACACTGAAGCTTTCTTT
TRBV18	NA	TRBJ2-5	few	CASSPLRTGGQETQYF	TGTGCCAGCTCACCTCTTCGGACCGGGGGACAAGAGACCCAGTACTTC
TRBV15	NA	TRBJ1-4	NA	CATSRDGGRQLNEKLFF	TGTGCCACCAGCAGAGATGGCGGTAGGCAGCTAAATGAAAAACTGTTTTTT
TRBV7-6	TRBD1	TRBJ1-1	NA	CASSSGTGVTEAFF	TGTGCCAGCAGCTCCGGGACAGGGGTCACTGAAGCTTTCTTT
TRBV2	TRBD1	TRBJ2-2	NA	CASGDSNTGELFF	TGTGCCAGCGGGGACAGCAACACCGGGGAGCTGTTTTTT
TRBV3-1/TRBV3-2	NA	TRBJ1-2	NA	CASSQDPRLNYGYTF	TGTGCCAGCAGCCAAGATCCGAGGTTAAACTATGGCTACACCTTC
TRBV5-6	NA	TRBJ2-3	NA	CASSLKRGADTQYF	TGTGCCAGCAGCTTGAAAAGGGGCGCAGATACGCAGTATTTT
TRBV5-1	NA	TRBJ2-5	NA	CASSLDRVMEVETQYF	TGCGCCAGCAGCTTGGACAGGGTGATGGAAGTGGAGACCCAGTACTTC
TRBV11-2	TRBD1	TRBJ2-3	NA	CASSKGGDRVTDTQYF	TGTGCCAGCAGCAAAGGAGGGGACAGGGTAACAGATACGCAGTATTTT
TRBV6-5	NA	TRBJ2-7	NA	CASQSDTYEQYF	TGTGCCAGCCAGTCAGATACCTACGAGCAGTACTTC
TRBV2	NA	TRBJ2-2	NA	CASHGLGDGELFF	TGTGCCAGCCATGGACTGGGCGACGGGGAGCTGTTTTTT
TRBV11-2	NA	TRBJ1-1	NA	CASSAAVGWEAFF	TGTGCCAGCAGCGCAGCTGTGGGCTGGGAAGCTTTCTTT
TRBV2	NA	TRBJ2-7	NA	CASRMRSYEQYF	TGTGCCAGCAGAATGAGATCCTACGAGCAGTACTTC
TRBV9	TRBD2	TRBJ2-7	NA	CASSMSGGVSEQYF	TGTGCCAGCAGCATGAGCGGGGGGGTCTCCGAGCAGTACTTC
TRBV23-1	NA	TRBJ1-2	NA	CASSQRVPKHNYGYTF	TGCGCCAGCAGTCAACGGGTTCCAAAACATAACTATGGCTACACCTTC
TRBV11-2	TRBD2	TRBJ2-3	NA	CASSYFGGSTDTQYF	TGTGCCAGCAGCTACTTCGGGGGGAGCACAGATACGCAGTATTTT
TRBV7-6	TRBD1	TRBJ1-4	NA	CASSPRMGTETNEKLFF	TGTGCCAGCAGCCCGCGGATGGGGACAGAAACTAATGAAAAACTGTTTTTT
TRBV30	NA	TRBJ2-5	NA	CAGGETQYF	TGTGCTGGAGGAGAGACCCAGTACTTC
TRBV9	NA	TRBJ1-2	once	CASSRGGLGYGYTF	TGTGCCAGCAGCCGCGGGGGCCTTGGCTATGGCTACACCTTC
TRBV4-2	NA	TRBJ1-2	NA	CASSQATGHNYGYTF	TGTGCCAGCAGCCAAGCCACGGGACATAACTATGGCTACACCTTC
TRBV5-4	TRBD1	TRBJ2-6	NA	CASSPTGGLSGANVLTF	TGTGCCAGCAGCCCGACAGGGGGGCTCTCTGGGGCCAACGTCCTGACTTTC
TRBV27	NA	TRBJ1-2	NA	CASSLGQSYGYTF	TGTGCCAGCAGTTTAGGACAGAGTTATGGCTACACCTTC
TRBV24-1	NA	TRBJ2-1	once	CATSDLTGTLRNEQFF	TGTGCCACCAGTGATTTGACAGGGACCTTAAGAAATGAGCAGTTCTTC
TRBV29-1	TRBD1	TRBJ1-2	NA	CSVSPGQNYGYTF	TGCAGCGTTTCTCCGGGACAGAACTATGGCTACACCTTC
TRBV5-1	NA	TRBJ2-1	NA	CASSLASGNEQFF	TGCGCCAGCAGCTTGGCCTCGGGCAATGAGCAGTTCTTC
TRBV9	TRBD1	TRBJ2-1	NA	CASSVAGQGFSGEQFF	TGTGCCAGCAGCGTAGCCGGACAGGGTTTTTCCGGTGAGCAGTTCTTC
TRBV2	TRBD1	TRBJ1-5	NA	CASSSSGTGNQPQHF	TGTGCCAGCAGTAGCTCCGGGACAGGGAATCAGCCCCAGCATTTT
TRBV18	TRBD1	TRBJ1-1	NA	CASSPTGGEAFF	TGTGCCAGCTCACCCACAGGGGGTGAAGCTTTCTTT
TRBV19	TRBD2	TRBJ2-7	NA	CASSAGLAGAGEQYF	TGTGCCAGTAGTGCGGGACTAGCGGGGGCAGGAGAGCAGTACTTC
TRBV12-3/TRBV12-4	NA	TRBJ2-7	NA	CASSQQGLNEQYF	TGTGCCAGCAGCCAACAGGGTCTGAACGAGCAGTACTTC
TRBV28	NA	TRBJ1-2	NA	CASSLIGLTANYGYTF	TGTGCCAGCAGTTTAATTGGCTTGACAGCTAACTATGGCTACACCTTC
TRBV6-6	TRBD1	TRBJ1-2	NA	CASSYSRDRGAYGYTF	TGTGCCAGCAGTTACTCGAGAGACAGGGGGGCCTATGGCTACACCTTC
TRBV5-1	NA	TRBJ2-7	NA	CASSRGQSDEQYF	TGCGCCAGCAGCCGGGGTCAGTCCGACGAGCAGTACTTC
TRBV6-5	TRBD1	TRBJ2-7	NA	CASSYRDRGHYEQYF	TGTGCCAGCAGTTACAGGGACAGGGGGCACTACGAGCAGTACTTC
TRBV15	NA	TRBJ2-6	NA	CATSNDRTGANVLTF	TGTGCCACCAGCAACGACAGGACTGGGGCCAACGTCCTGACTTTC
TRBV19	NA	TRBJ1-2	NA	CASTTSRDKSRAYGYTF	TGTGCCAGTACCACCTCCCGGGACAAATCGCGGGCCTATGGCTACACCTTC
TRBV7-9	NA	TRBJ1-5	NA	CASSINSNQPQHF	TGTGCCAGCAGCATCAATAGCAATCAGCCCCAGCATTTT
TRBV25-1	TRBD2	TRBJ2-1	NA	CASSTRLAGGLGEQFF	TGTGCCAGCAGTACCCGCCTAGCGGGGGGACTGGGTGAGCAGTTCTTC
TRBV28	TRBD1	TRBJ1-5	NA	CASSPGTGVNQPQHF	TGTGCCAGCAGCCCCGGGACAGGGGTTAACCAGCCCCAGCATTTT